What follows are 3 T cell receptor beta chains derived from one specimen sequenced in a study of blood T cell repertoires in COVID-19. Produced via immunoSEQ multiplex PCR; TCRdb's table is partial and in-frame only. This sample yields 130,000 to 150,000 clones, of which approximately 80% are seen a single time; over 10% belongs to the top ten. The sample comprised peripheral blood. Receptor source: a man aged 60-69 years with active or convalescent COVID-19.

This chain connects TRBV7-6 to TRBJ1-1, with D possibly matching TRBD1 (6 bases). Germline V gene data show CDR1 as SGHVS and CDR2 as FNYEAQ. The length of the CDR3 is 15 residues. Trimming pared 3 bases from V and 0 bases from J, leaving 11 bases between. This CDR3 reads CASSFTGHMNTEAFF. Written as DNA, the CDR3 is TGTGCCAGCAGCTTTACGGGACACATGAACACTGAAGCTTTCTTT.

The chain employs TRBV19 and TRBJ1-1, with 8 bases lining up with TRBD1. Germline CDR1 is LNHDA and CDR2 is SQIVND (reference sequence). CDR3 length: 14 residues. The trim removed 4 bases at V and 5 bases at J, leaving 6 bases unmatched. In DNA, the CDR3 is TGTGCCAGTAGTACGAGCAGGGGGCAGACTGAAGCTTTCTTT. This gives the protein CASSTSRGQTEAFF.

This chain connects TRBV7-9 to TRBJ1-5, with D perhaps matching TRBD1 (5 bases). CDR1 and CDR2 (germline): SEHNR, FQNEAQ (reference sequence). The CDR3 contains 14 residues. V lost 1 base to trimming and J lost 7 bases, with 11 bases between them. The CDR3 region is CASSLGGLGQPQHF. In DNA form, the CDR3 reads TGTGCCAGCAGCTTAGGGGGCCTCGGGCAGCCCCAGCATTTT. Full variable domain (missing parts from reference TRBV7-9 and TRBJ1-5): DTGVSQNPRHKITKRGQNVTFRCDPISEHNRLYWYRQTLGQGPEFLTYFQNEAQLEKSRLLSDRFSAERPKGSFSTLEIQRTEQGDSAMYLCASSLGGLGQPQHFGDGTRLSIL.